Listed below are T cell receptor beta chains from one sample, sequenced in a study of T cell responses to AZD1222 COVID-19 vaccine. The assay was immunoSEQ multiplex PCR, and TCRdb's table has in-frame clones only and misses some. This table has fewer than 120,000 clones, approximately 90% appearing once. Sequencing was performed on peripheral blood, taken on day 0 of AZD1222 vaccination. Every receptor here comes from an adult in good health. CDR3s leave out the opening cysteine and the closing phenylalanine or tryptophan. The order of the fields is V gene, CDR3 protein.

V: TRBV10-1; CDR3: ASSDGGTEQF
V: TRBV28; CDR3: ASSLLGQGDYGYT
V: TRBV7-9; CDR3: ASKEGGQLSPLH
V: TRBV7-9; CDR3: ASSLASPNYGYT
V: TRBV19; CDR3: ASSLGRSSGYT
V: TRBV9; CDR3: ASSVGTGTYEQY
V: TRBV29-1; CDR3: SVWDKETQY
V: TRBV5-4; CDR3: ASSPPGSQLLYGYT
V: TRBV11-3; CDR3: ASSYVRDEQY
V: TRBV19; CDR3: ASSVSWGASEQF
V: TRBV7-6; CDR3: ASSEWGRDSPLH
V: TRBV29-1; CDR3: SVVTAGTAKNIQY
V: TRBV5-1; CDR3: ASSLRGQRSNEKLF
V: TRBV6-1; CDR3: ASGPVGEAF
V: TRBV6-1; CDR3: ASSALPLLIRTDYNEQF
V: TRBV7-2; CDR3: ASSSVHGSGNTIY
V: TRBV19; CDR3: ASSPDRAREQY
V: TRBV5-1; CDR3: ASSLGGRFNYGYT
V: TRBV10-3; CDR3: AISEQNGAYEQY
V: TRBV9; CDR3: ASSVALAGEEQF
V: TRBV29-1; CDR3: SAEPEAF
V: TRBV18; CDR3: ASSPGADEKLF
V: TRBV19; CDR3: ASSAGQGNTEAF
V: TRBV5-6; CDR3: ASSLGAGSNQPQH
V: TRBV5-8; CDR3: ASSPRQGRVEAF
V: TRBV24-1; CDR3: ATSDAQGASTTTNYGYT
V: TRBV25-1; CDR3: ASRGQGYNSPLH
V: TRBV18; CDR3: ASSPRTGVHGYT
V: TRBV6-1; CDR3: ASSEAEGQGDPEQF
V: TRBV2; CDR3: ASSEPGHHAYEQY
V: TRBV3-1/TRBV3-2; CDR3: ASSQSPSGDATQY
V: TRBV12-3/TRBV12-4; CDR3: ASRRQENTEAF
V: TRBV7-9; CDR3: ASSWPQGADTEAF
V: TRBV5-5; CDR3: ASSLGTASYGYT
V: TRBV4-1; CDR3: ASSPQGPQETQY
V: TRBV25-1; CDR3: ASSGMGANYGYT
V: TRBV6-1; CDR3: ASSEGGSYGYT
V: TRBV6-5; CDR3: ASRYKGGAF
V: TRBV7-2; CDR3: ASSWDRNYGYT